These 20 T cell receptor beta chains share one sample of origin, sequenced in a study of T-cell reconstitution after alpha-beta-depleted transplantation in children. TCRbeta library preparation incorporated unique molecular identifiers. Using its own MiXCR run on the PCR reads, TCRdb lists one record per CDR3 protein. The table shows about 340,000 distinct CDR3 sequences, with roughly 15% occurring only once. This specimen consisted of PBMCs, mostly from graft donor cells, obtained 360 days after TCRalphabeta/CD19-depleted stem cell transplant. The receptor source for this set is a male patient under 10 years old who had a stem cell transplant for acute lymphoblastic leukemia, so the T cells may come from the graft donor.

The chain carries TRBV6-5 and TRBJ2-7; TRBD2 agrees at 10 bases. Germline V CDR1 and CDR2: MNHEY, SVGAGI. The CDR3 contains 15 residues. V shed 3 bases and J 3 bases; nucleotides not matched to a gene: 5. The CDR3 coding sequence is TGTGCCAGCAGTTATTCGCCTAGCGGGAGCTACGAGCAGTACTTC. It yields the protein CASSYSPSGSYEQYF.

This clonotype was found a few times. The chain has TRBV7-2 and TRBJ2-3, with D uncertain. Trimming removed 2 bases from V and 1 base from J, with 10 bases in between. The germline gives CDR1 SGHTA, CDR2 FQGNSA. The CDR3 consists of 15 residues. This CDR3 reads CASSLNARGTDTQYF. CDR3 DNA: TGTGCCAGCAGCTTAAACGCCCGGGGCACAGATACGCAGTATTTT.

The CDR3 DNA follows: TGCGCCAGCAGCCAAGAGACAGGCTTCTACGAGCAGTACTTC. It specifies CASSQETGFYEQYF. The chain is built from TRBV4-1 and TRBJ2-7; possible D gene TRBD1, 6 bases. V was trimmed by 0 bases and J by 3 bases, leaving 9 bases between them. The CDR3 extends over 14 amino acids. Germline CDR1 and CDR2: MGHRA and YSYEKL.

V gene TRBV6-4 combines with J gene TRBJ2-1; TRBD1 matches at 7 bases. CDR1 is MRHNA, CDR2 SNTAGT, per germline. Unmatched junction bases numbered 6, after V lost 1 base and J lost 12 bases. The CDR3 contains 13 residues. As DNA, the CDR3 is TGTGCCAGCAGTGACTACAGGGGAAGGAGGCAGTTCTTC. Amino acid sequence: CASSDYRGRRQFF.

This clonotype has ten or more counts. J is TRBJ1-1 and V is TRBV29-1; no clear D gene. The CDR3 loop spans 16 amino acids. Trimming took 4 bases from V and 0 from J, leaving 18 bases between them. Looked up from germline, CDR1 is SQVTM and CDR2 is ANQGSEA. The CDR3 nucleotides are TGCAGCGTTGGGTTGGGTGGGCAGAATGTGAACACTGAAGCTTTCTTT. This gives the protein CSVGLGGQNVNTEAFF.

The J gene is TRBJ2-7, the V gene TRBV29-1, with a tentative D call TRBD1 (6 bases). The CDR3 contains 14 residues. V was cut by 4 bases and J by 1 base, with 14 bases left in between. Germline V lookup: CDR1 SQVTM, CDR2 ANQGSEA. The CDR3 is CSVVTSGTSYEQYF. The CDR3 region has the DNA TGCAGCGTTGTCACCTCCGGGACATCCTACGAGCAGTACTTC.

This clonotype was picked up a small number of times. The rearrangement joins TRBV28 to TRBJ1-2; TRBD1 might be the D (6 bases). The V end was cut by 11 bases, the J end by 8 bases, with 30 bases between. The CDR3 covers 16 residues. Germline CDR1 is MDHEN and CDR2 is SYDVKM. The chain's CDR3 is CAHVPSGVYGISGYTF. The CDR3 DNA is TGTGCCCACGTGCCCTCAGGGGTCTACGGGATTTCGGGCTACACCTTC.

Only a few counts were recorded for this clonotype. The chain joins TRBV18 to TRBJ2-1; no clear D. This CDR3 is built from 16 residues. V gave up 0 bases and J gave up 0 bases, with 9 bases separating them. Germline V CDR1 and CDR2: KGHSH, LQKENI. CDR3 DNA sequence: TGTGCCAGCTCACCACCATCTCCGAGCTCCTACAATGAGCAGTTCTTC. This translates into CASSPPSPSSYNEQFF.

This clonotype was detected many times. The gene calls are TRBV5-1 and TRBJ2-5; D unresolved. Trimming took off 5 bases at V and 7 bases at J, with 15 bases between the two ends. The CDR3 sequence is 13 residues long. The germline CDR1 and CDR2 sequences are SGHRS and YFSETQ. CDR3 loop: CASRVELRWTQYF. The CDR3, as DNA: TGCGCCAGCAGAGTGGAACTAAGATGGACCCAGTACTTC.

This clonotype turned up a few times. This sequence joins TRBV7-4 and TRBJ2-4; 7 nucleotides align to TRBD1. The CDR3 loop spans 16 amino acids. The trim removed 2 bases at V and 3 bases at J, leaving 7 bases unmatched. CDR1 SGHVT and CDR2 SQSDAQ come from the germline V gene. The CDR3 nucleotides are TGTGCCAGCAGCTTAACAGCGACAGGGAGCAAAAACATTCAGTACTTC. Translating it yields CASSLTATGSKNIQYF.

The chain links TRBV27 to TRBJ2-7; D is perhaps TRBD1 (5 bases). The CDR3 runs to 12 residues. Germline V gives CDR1 MNHEY, CDR2 SMNVEV (reference sequence). V was trimmed by 3 bases and J by 6 bases, leaving 9 bases between them. Here the CDR3 DNA reads TGTGCCAGCAGTTTCCAGGGTCGCGAGCAGTACTTC. Protein: CASSFQGREQYF.

This clonotype was found many times. The V gene is TRBV2, the J gene TRBJ1-3; D is unclear. This CDR3 contains 14 residues. Germline CDR1 is SNHLY and CDR2 is FYNNEI. Trimming shortened V by 6 bases and J by 0 bases, and 9 bases separated the two germline ends. CDR3 amino acids: CASSLLDSGNTIYF. CDR3 coding DNA: TGTGCCAGCAGCTTGCTCGACTCTGGAAACACCATATATTTT.

This clonotype showed up just a few times. The rearrangement joins TRBV28 to TRBJ2-7; D call uncertain. The CDR3 loop spans 12 amino acids. The germline V gene encodes CDR1 MDHEN and CDR2 SYDVKM. Deletions cut 6 bases from V and 2 bases from J, with 8 bases between. The CDR3 bases are TGTGCCAGCAGGCTGGGTGCCTACGAGCAGTACTTC. Encoded protein: CASRLGAYEQYF.

This chain uses TRBV3-1 with TRBJ2-3; 8 positions agree with TRBD2. The CDR3 is 15 residues long. From germline, CDR1 is LGHDT and CDR2 YNNKEL (reference sequence). V dropped 10 bases and J dropped 3; count of bases not matched to a gene: 12. The CDR3 reads CATAPSTSVTDTQYF. In DNA, the CDR3 is TGTGCCACAGCCCCCTCGACTAGCGTAACAGATACGCAGTATTTT.

CDR3 loop: CASSYSVHPQETQYF. DNA of the CDR3: TGTGCCAGCAGTTACTCGGTCCACCCCCAAGAGACCCAGTACTTC. The rearrangement uses TRBV6-5 and TRBJ2-5, with D uncertain. Looked up from germline, CDR1 is MNHEY and CDR2 is SVGAGI. V was clipped by 0 bases and J by 1 base, with 9 bases between them. The CDR3 is 15 amino acids.

A few counts support this clonotype. The chain combines TRBV10-3 with TRBJ1-2; TRBD1 agrees at 9 bases. The CDR3 is 14 residues long. V was pared by 3 bases and J by 2 bases, with 1 base of the junction left unmatched. From germline, CDR1 is ENHRY and CDR2 SYGVKD. The CDR3 here is CAISDGTGNYGYTF. In nucleotides, the CDR3 is TGTGCCATCAGTGATGGGACAGGGAACTATGGCTACACCTTC.

This clonotype has just a few counts. This rearrangement joins TRBV7-3 to TRBJ2-1; D possibly corresponds to TRBD2 (5 bases). The germline V gene encodes CDR1 SGHTA and CDR2 FQGTGA. This CDR3 comprises 16 residues. Trimming left V 1 base short and J 10 bases short, with 20 bases between. The CDR3 region is CASSLRGGDYVGEQFF. CDR3 DNA sequence: TGTGCCAGCAGCTTAAGAGGAGGCGACTACGTAGGGGAGCAGTTCTTC.

This clonotype was recorded a few times. The J gene is TRBJ2-1, the V gene TRBV28; tentative D call: TRBD2 (5 bases). From germline, CDR1 is MDHEN and CDR2 SYDVKM. Trimming pared 2 bases from V and 12 bases from J, leaving 17 bases between. The CDR3 contains 14 residues. The CDR3 protein is CASSLGLAEMRQFF. The CDR3 nucleotides are TGTGCCAGCAGTTTAGGGCTAGCCGAAATGAGGCAGTTCTTC.

This clonotype was counted between two and nine times. The V call is TRBV6-5, the J call TRBJ2-5, with TRBD2 identical over 8 bases. Germline CDR1 is MNHEY and CDR2 is SVGAGI. The CDR3 contains 15 residues. The ends lost 4 bases at V and 4 bases at J; junction bases unmatched: 8. In DNA form, the CDR3 reads TGTGCCAGCAGTTTAGCGGGATCTAGGGGAGAGACCCAGTACTTC. The encoded protein is CASSLAGSRGETQYF.

V is TRBV5-5 and J is TRBJ2-5; possibly TRBD2 for D (6 bases). CDR1 is SGHKS and CDR2 is YYEKEE in the germline V gene (reference sequence). The V end was cut by 2 bases, the J end by 0 bases, with 14 bases between. This CDR3 is built from 16 residues. The CDR3 protein is CASSFYGWEDQETQYF. CDR3 sequence (DNA): TGTGCCAGCAGCTTTTACGGTTGGGAGGACCAAGAGACCCAGTACTTC.